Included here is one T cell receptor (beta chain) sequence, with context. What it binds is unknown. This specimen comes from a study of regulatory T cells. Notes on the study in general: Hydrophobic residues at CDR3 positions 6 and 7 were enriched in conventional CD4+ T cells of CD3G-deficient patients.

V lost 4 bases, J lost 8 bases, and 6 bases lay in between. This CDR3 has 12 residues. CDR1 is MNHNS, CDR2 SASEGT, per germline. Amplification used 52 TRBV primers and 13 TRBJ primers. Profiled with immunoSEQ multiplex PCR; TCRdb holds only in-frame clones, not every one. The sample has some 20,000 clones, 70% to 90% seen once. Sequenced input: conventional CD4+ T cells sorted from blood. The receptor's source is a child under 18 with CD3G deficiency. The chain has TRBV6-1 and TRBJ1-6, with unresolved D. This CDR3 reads CASSVWDSPLHF. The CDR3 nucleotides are TGTGCCAGCAGTGTGTGGGATTCACCCCTCCACTTT.